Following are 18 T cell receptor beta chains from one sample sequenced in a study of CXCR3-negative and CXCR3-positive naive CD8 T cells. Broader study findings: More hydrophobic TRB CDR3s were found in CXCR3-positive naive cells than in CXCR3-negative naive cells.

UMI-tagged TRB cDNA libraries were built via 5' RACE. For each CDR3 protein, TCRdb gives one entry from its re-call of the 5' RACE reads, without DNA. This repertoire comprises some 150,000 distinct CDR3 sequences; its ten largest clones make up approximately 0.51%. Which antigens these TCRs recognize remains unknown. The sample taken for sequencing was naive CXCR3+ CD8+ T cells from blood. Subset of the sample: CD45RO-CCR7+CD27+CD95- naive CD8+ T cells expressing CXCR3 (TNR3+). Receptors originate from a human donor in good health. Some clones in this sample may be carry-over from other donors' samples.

This chain's CDR3 is CASSQELEVFSNQPQHF. The chain has TRBV3-1 and TRBJ1-5. The CDR3 has 17 residues. Germline loops: CDR1 LGHDT, CDR2 YNNKEL (reference sequence).

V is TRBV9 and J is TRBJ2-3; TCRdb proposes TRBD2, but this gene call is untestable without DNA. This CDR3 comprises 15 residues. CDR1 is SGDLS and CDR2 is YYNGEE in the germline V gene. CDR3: CASSVEASGADTQYF.

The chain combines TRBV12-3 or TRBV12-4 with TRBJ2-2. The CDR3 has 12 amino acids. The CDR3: CASSLPNGELFF.

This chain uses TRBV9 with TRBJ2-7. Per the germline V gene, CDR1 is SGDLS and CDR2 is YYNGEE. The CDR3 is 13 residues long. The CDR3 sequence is CASSVGDSYEQYF.

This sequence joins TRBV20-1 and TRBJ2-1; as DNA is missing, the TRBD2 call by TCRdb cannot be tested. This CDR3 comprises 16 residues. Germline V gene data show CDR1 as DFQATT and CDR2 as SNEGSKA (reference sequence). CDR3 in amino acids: CSARSGLAGAYNEQFF.

The CDR3 region is CASSLGGREYNQPQHF. V and J are TRBV12-3 or TRBV12-4 and TRBJ1-5. The CDR3 covers 16 residues.

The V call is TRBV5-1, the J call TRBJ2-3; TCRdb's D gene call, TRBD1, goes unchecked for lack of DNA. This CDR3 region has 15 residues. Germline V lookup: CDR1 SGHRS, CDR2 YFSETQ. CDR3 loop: CASSADRDDTDTQYF. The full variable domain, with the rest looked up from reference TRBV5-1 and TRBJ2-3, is KAGVTQTPRYLIKTRGQQVTLSCSPISGHRSVSWYQQTPGQGLQFLFEYFSETQRNKGNFPGRFSGRQFSNSRSEMNVSTLELGDSALYLCASSADRDDTDTQYFGPGTRLTVL.

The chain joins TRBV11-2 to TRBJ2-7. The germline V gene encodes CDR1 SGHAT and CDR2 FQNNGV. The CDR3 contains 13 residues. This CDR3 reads CASSFGSSYEQYF.

The CDR3 here is CAISEGGNSPLHF. The chain recombines TRBV10-3 with TRBJ1-6. The CDR3 spans 13 residues. Germline assignment: CDR1 ENHRY and CDR2 SYGVKD.

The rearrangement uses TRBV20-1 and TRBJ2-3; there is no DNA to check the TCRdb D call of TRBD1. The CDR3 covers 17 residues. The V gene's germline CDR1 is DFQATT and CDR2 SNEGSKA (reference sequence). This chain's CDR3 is CSANDENTGAETDTQYF.

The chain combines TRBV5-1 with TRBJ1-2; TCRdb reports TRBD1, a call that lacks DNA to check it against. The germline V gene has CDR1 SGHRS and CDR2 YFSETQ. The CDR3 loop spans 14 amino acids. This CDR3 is CASSLGQALDGYTF.

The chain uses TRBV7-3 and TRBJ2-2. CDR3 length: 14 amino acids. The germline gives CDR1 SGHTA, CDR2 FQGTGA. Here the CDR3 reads CASSSDANTGELFF.

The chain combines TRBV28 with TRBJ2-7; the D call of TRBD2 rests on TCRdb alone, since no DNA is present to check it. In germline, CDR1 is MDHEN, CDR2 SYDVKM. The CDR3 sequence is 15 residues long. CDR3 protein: CASRNSGTSENEQYF.

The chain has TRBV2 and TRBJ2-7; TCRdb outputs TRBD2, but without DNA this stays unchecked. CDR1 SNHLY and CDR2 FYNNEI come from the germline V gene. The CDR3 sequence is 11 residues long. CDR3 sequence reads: CASSEGWEQYF.

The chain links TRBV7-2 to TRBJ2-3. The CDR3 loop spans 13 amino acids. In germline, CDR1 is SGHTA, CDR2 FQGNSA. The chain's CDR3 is CASSLDNTDTQYF.

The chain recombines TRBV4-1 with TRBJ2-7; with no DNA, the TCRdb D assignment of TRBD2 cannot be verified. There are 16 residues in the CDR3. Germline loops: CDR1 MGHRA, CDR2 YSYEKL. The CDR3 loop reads CASSQATSGFSYEQYF.

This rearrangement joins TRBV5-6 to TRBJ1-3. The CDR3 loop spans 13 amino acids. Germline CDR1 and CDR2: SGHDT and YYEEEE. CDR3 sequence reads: CASSPGVGNTIYF.

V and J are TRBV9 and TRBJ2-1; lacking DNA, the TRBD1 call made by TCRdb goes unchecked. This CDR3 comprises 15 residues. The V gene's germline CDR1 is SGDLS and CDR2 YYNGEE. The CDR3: CASSVETGVSNEQFF. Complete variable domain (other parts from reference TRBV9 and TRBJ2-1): DSGVTQTPKHLITATGQRVTLRCSPRSGDLSVYWYQQSLDQGLQFLIQYYNGEERAKGNILERFSAQQFPDLHSELNLSSLELGDSALYFCASSVETGVSNEQFFGPGTRLTVL.